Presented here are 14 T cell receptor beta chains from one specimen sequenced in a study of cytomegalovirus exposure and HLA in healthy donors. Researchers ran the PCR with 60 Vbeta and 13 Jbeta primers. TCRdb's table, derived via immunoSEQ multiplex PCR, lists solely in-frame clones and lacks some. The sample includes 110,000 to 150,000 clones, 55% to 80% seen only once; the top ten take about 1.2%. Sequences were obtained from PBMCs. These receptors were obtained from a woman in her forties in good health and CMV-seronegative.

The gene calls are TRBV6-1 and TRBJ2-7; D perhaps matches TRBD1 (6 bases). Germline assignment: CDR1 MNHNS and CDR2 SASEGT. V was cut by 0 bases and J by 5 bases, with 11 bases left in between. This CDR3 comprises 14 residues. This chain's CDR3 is CASSEARGIHEQYV. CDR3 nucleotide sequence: TGTGCCAGCAGTGAAGCTAGGGGGATTCACGAGCAGTACGTC.

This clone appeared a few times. The DNA of the CDR3 is TGCGCCAGCAGCCAAGTTCAGGGGGATGTGGTGTTTTTT. Its protein product is CASSQVQGDVVFF. This chain joins TRBV4-1 and TRBJ2-2, with 7 bases lining up with TRBD1. This CDR3 has 13 residues. The trim removed 1 base at V and 15 bases at J, leaving 8 bases unmatched. Germline V gene lookup returns CDR1 MGHRA and CDR2 YSYEKL.

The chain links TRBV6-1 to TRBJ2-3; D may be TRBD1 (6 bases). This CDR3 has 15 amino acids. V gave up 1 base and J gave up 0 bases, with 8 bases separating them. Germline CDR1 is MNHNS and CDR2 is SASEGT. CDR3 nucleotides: TGTGCCAGCAGTGAAGGACAGGCCAGCACAGATACGCAGTATTTT. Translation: CASSEGQASTDTQYF.

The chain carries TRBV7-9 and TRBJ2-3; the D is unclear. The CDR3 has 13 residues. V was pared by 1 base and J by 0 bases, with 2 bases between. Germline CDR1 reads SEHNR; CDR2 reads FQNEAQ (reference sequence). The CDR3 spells CASSLVSTDTQYF. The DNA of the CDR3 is TGTGCCAGCAGCTTAGTAAGCACAGATACGCAGTATTTT.

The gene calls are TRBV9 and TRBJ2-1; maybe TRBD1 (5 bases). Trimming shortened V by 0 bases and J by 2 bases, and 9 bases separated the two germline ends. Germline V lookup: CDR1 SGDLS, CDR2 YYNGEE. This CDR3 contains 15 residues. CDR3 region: CASSVEWGTYNEQFF. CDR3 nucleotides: TGTGCCAGCAGCGTAGAATGGGGCACCTACAATGAGCAGTTCTTC.

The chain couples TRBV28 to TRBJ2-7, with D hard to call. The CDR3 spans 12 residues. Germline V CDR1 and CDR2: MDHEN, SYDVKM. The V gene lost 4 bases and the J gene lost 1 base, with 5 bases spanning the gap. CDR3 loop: CASSSQSYEQYV. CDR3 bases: TGTGCCAGCAGTTCACAGTCCTACGAGCAGTACGTC.

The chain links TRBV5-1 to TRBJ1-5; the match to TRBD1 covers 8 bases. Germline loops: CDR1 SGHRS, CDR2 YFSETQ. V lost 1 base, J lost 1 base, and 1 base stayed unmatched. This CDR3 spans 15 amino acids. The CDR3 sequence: CASSLTGGSNQPQHF. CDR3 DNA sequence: TGCGCCAGCAGCTTGACAGGGGGAAGCAATCAGCCCCAGCATTTT.

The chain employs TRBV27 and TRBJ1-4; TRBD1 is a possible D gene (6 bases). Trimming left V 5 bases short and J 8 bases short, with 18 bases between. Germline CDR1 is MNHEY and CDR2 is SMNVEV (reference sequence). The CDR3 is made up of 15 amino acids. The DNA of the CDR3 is TGTGCCAGCAGTCCATCGACAGGTGATGAGGAAAAACTGTTTTTT. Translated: CASSPSTGDEEKLFF.

CDR3 DNA: TGTGCCAGCAGCCCTCTGGGGACTAGCGGGGGGGGTAGGGCCGGGGAGCTGTTTTTT. Translation gives CASSPLGTSGGGRAGELFF. V is TRBV2 and J is TRBJ2-2; TRBD2 matches at 16 bases. V was pared by 6 bases and J by 6 bases, with 13 bases of the junction left unmatched. The CDR3 loop spans 19 amino acids. Germline V lookup: CDR1 SNHLY, CDR2 FYNNEI.

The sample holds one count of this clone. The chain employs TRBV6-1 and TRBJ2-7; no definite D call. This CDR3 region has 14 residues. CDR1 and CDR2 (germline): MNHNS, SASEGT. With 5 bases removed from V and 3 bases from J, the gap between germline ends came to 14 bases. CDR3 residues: CASSTGPQRYEQYV. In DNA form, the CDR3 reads TGTGCCAGCAGTACCGGTCCCCAGCGCTACGAGCAGTACGTC.

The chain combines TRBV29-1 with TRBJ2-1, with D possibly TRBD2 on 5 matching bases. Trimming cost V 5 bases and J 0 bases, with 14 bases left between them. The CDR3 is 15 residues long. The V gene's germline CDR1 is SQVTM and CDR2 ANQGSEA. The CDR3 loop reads CSVSAGASSYNEQFF. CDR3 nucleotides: TGCAGCGTTTCGGCGGGTGCAAGCTCCTACAATGAGCAGTTCTTC.

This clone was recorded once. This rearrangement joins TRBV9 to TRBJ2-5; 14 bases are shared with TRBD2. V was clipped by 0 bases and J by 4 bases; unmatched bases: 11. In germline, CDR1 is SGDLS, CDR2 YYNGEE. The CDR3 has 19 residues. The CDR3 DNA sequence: TGTGCCAGCAGCGTAGTCGGGACTAGCGGGGGAGGCTCGGGAGAGACCCAGTACTTC. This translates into CASSVVGTSGGGSGETQYF.

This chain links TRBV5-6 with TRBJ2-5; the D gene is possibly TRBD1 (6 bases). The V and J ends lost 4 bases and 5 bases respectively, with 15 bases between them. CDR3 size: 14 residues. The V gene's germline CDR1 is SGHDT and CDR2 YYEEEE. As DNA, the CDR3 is TGTGCCAGCAGCCTACAGGGCTGGGGGGAGACCCAGTACTTC. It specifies CASSLQGWGETQYF.

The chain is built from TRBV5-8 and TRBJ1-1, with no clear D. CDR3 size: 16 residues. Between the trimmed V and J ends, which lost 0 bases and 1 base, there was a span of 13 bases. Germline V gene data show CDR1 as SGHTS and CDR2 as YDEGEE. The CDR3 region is CASSLGLGNPNTEAFF. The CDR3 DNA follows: TGTGCCAGCAGCTTGGGCCTAGGCAACCCGAACACTGAAGCTTTCTTT.